This TCR beta chain was observed in a study of T cells in Graves' hyperthyroidism and ophthalmopathy. General observations from the study: Expanded thyroid clonotypes (above 0.001) were mostly also found in blood. Through a model of 13 V-J features, ophthalmopathy was separated from stable hyperthyroidism.

This clonotype was seen ten or more times. The antigen is not known. RNA transcripts yielded amplified TCR beta CDR3 regions. The HTBI set primed first-round TCR CDR3 RT-PCR. TCRdb recomputed calls from the multiplex PCR reads with MiXCR, one row per CDR3 protein. The sample shows around 440,000 distinct CDR3 sequences, less than 20% of them seen only once. Exclusion of a patient resulted from uncontrolled infection, other autoimmune disease, pregnancy or lactation. Clinical symptoms, serum thyroxine and TRAb, thyroid ultrasound and orbital computed tomography were used for the diagnoses. Sequencing used blood. The receptor was derived from a woman aged 18-29 years with Graves' hyperthyroidism.

CDR3 sequence reads: CASSIKDRGGQETQYF. The CDR3 bases are TGTGCCAGCAGCATCAAGGACAGGGGAGGCCAAGAGACCCAGTACTTC. V usage is TRBV11-2 and J usage is TRBJ2-5; 9 nucleotides line up with TRBD1. Germline V gene data show CDR1 as SGHAT and CDR2 as FQNNGV. This CDR3 contains 16 residues. V lost 5 bases to trimming and J lost 1 base; unmatched junction nucleotides: 8. The full variable domain, rest sourced from reference TRBV11-2 and TRBJ2-5, is EAGVAQSPRYKIIEKRQSVAFWCNPISGHATLYWYQQILGQGPKLLIQFQNNGVVDDSQLPKDRFSAERLKGVDSTLKIQPAKLEDSAVYLCASSIKDRGGQETQYFGPGTRLLVL.